This T cell receptor (beta chain) came from a study of Ad26.COV2.S vaccination and SARS-CoV-2 variants. Regarding treatment: around 19 received Ad26.COV2.S at low or high dose, single or two shots; 5 received placebo; per-sample allocation not given. Collection of samples fell on day 63 after the first vaccine or placebo injection. V lost 4 bases to trimming and J lost 1 base, with 4 bases between them. The CDR3 extends over 11 amino acids. Germline V gene data show CDR1 as GTSNPN and CDR2 as SVGIG (reference sequence). Repertoires were generated with immunoSEQ multiplex PCR, while TCRdb's copy carries only in-frame clones and drops some. The profile shows around 300,000 clones, around 89% of them singletons.

Here the sequenced sample was peripheral blood, taken in a trial of Ad26.COV2.S vaccine versus placebo. This TCR was sampled from a person between 18 and 65 years old who received the Ad26.COV2.S COVID-19 vaccine or a placebo. The rearrangement joins TRBV30 to TRBJ1-1; D is unresolved. CDR3 nucleotide sequence: TGTGCCTGGAAACCGAACACTGAAGCTTTCTTT. Protein sequence: CAWKPNTEAFF.